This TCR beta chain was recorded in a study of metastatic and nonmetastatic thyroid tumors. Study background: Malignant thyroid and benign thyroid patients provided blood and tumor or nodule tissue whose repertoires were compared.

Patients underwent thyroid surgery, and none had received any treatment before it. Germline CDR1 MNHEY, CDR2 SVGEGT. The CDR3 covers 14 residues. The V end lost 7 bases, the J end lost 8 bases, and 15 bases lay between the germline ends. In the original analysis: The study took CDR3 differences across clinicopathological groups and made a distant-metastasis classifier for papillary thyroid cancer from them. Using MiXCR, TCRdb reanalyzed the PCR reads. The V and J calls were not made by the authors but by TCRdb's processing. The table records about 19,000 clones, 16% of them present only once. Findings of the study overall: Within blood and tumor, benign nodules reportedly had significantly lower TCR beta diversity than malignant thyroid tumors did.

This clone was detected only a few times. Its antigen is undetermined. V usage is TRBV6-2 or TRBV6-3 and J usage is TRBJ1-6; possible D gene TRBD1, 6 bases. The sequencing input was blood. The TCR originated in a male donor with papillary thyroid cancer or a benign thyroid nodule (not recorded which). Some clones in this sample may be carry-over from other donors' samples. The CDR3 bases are TGTGCCAGCACTCAACAGGGCCTTCATTCACCCCTCCACTTT. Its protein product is CASTQQGLHSPLHF.